The present TCR beta chain was sequenced within a study of T cell responses to AZD1222 COVID-19 vaccine. V was pared by 2 bases and J by 3 bases, with 15 bases between. The CDR3 has 16 residues. Germline V gene data show CDR1 as SGDLS and CDR2 as YYNGEE. Sequencing was performed with immunoSEQ multiplex PCR; in TCRdb, only in-frame clones are kept and a portion is missing. The table lists more than 110,000 clones, roughly 90% of them singletons. The V gene is TRBV9, the J gene TRBJ2-1; possibly TRBD1 or TRBD2 for D (5 bases each). This TCR derives from an adult in good health. Sample: peripheral blood, taken on day 0 of AZD1222 vaccination. The CDR3 loop is CASSVTRDHLYNEQFF. CDR3 nucleotides: TGTGCCAGCAGCGTCACTCGGGACCACCTCTACAATGAGCAGTTCTTC.